The clone carrying this T cell receptor beta chain was detected only a few times. Its antigen is unidentified. V lost 0 bases, J lost 4 bases, and 13 bases lay in between. The CDR3 runs 15 residues. The germline V gene encodes CDR1 SGHDT and CDR2 YYEEEE. Per the original data handling: Lowest detectable productive clonotype frequency was 2.59 x 10-5. TCRdb keeps only in-frame clones here, not all; method: immunoSEQ multiplex PCR. The V and J calls and clone size come from that table; D and trimming were worked out from the DNA. This sample carries tens of thousands of clones, 70% to 75% of them seen once, and the ten largest clones take 2.5% to 3.5%. The data were obtained in a study of STAT5B mutations in CD4+ large granular lymphocyte leukemia. Control samples were healthy donors' buffy coats. Points from the study as a whole: Compared with healthy controls (2/35), patient top clones favored TRBV06 (8/27). Main leukemic clonotypes were patient-specific, but approximately 25% appeared at low frequency elsewhere.

The rearrangement joins TRBV5-6 to TRBJ2-5; D may be TRBD1 (6 bases). The receptor comes from a human donor in good health. Sequenced sample: CD4+ T cells from blood buffy coats. CDR3 in amino acids: CASSLAGRGLETQYF. For the CDR3, the DNA is TGTGCCAGCAGCTTGGCGGGCAGGGGCTTAGAGACCCAGTACTTC. Filled out from reference TRBV5-6 and TRBJ2-5, the complete variable domain reads DAGVTQSPTHLIKTRGQQVTLRCSPKSGHDTVSWYQQALGQGPQFIFQYYEEEERQRGNFPDRFSGHQFPNYSSELNVNALLLGDSALYLCASSLAGRGLETQYFGPGTRLLVL.